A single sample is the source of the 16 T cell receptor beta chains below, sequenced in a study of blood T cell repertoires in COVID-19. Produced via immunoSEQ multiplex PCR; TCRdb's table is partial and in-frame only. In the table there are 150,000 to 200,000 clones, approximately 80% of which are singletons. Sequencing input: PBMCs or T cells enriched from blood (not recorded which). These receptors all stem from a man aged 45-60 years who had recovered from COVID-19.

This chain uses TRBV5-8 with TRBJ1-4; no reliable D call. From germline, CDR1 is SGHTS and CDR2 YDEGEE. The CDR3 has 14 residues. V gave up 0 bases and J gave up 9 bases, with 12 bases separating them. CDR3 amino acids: CASSLDRGGKKLFF. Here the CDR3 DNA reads TGTGCCAGCAGCTTGGACCGGGGTGGGAAAAAACTGTTTTTT.

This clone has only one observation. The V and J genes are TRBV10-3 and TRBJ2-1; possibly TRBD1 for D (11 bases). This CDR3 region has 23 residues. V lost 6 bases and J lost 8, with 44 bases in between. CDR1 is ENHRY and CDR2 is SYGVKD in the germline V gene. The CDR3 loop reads CAISETTRFYGQGASSGGYEQFF. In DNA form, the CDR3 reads TGTGCCATCAGCGAGACTACCCGGTTCTACGGACAGGGGGCGAGTAGCGGGGGGTATGAGCAGTTCTTC.

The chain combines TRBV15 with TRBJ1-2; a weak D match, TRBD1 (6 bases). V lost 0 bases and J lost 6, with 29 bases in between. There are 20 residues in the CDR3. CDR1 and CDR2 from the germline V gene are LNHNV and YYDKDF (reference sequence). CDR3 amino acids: CATSRDRGLAGATVPNGYTF. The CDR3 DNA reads TGTGCCACCAGCAGAGATCGGGGCCTCGCGGGGGCGACCGTCCCGAATGGCTACACCTTC.

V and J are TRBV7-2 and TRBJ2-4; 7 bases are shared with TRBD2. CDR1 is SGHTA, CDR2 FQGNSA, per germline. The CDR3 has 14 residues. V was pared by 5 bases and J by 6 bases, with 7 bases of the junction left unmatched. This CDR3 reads CASSLKAGLNIQYF. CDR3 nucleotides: TGTGCCAGCAGCCTAAAAGCGGGGCTAAACATTCAGTACTTC.

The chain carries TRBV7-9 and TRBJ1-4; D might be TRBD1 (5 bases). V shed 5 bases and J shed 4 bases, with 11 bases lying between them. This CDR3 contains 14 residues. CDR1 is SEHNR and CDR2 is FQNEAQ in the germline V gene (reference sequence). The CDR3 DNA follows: TGTGCCAGCAGCGCTCAGGGCGTTAATGAAAAACTGTTTTTT. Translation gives CASSAQGVNEKLFF.

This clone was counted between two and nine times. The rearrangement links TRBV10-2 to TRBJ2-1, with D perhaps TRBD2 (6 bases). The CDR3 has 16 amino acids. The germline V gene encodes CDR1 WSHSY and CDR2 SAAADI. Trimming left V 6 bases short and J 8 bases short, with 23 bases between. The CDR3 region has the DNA TGCGCCAGCAGCCCGGACTCCCTAGCGTCTGGGGATGAGCAGTTCTTC. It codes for CASSPDSLASGDEQFF.

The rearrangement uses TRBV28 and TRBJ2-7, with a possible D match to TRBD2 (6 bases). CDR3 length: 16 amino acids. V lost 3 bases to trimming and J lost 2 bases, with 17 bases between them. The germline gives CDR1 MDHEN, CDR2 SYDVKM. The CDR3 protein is CASSFSGSGLTYEQYF. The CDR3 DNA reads TGTGCCAGCAGTTTCTCCGGATCGGGACTGACCTACGAGCAGTACTTC. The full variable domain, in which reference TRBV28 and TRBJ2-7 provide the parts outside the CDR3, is DVKVTQSSRYLVKRTGEKVFLECVQDMDHENMFWYRQDPGLGLRLIYFSYDVKMKEKGDIPEGYSVSREKKERFSLILESASTNQTSMYLCASSFSGSGLTYEQYFGPGTRLTVT.

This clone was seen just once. The CDR3 DNA is TGTGCCAGCAGTCTCTCAGGCGAATATGGCTACACCTTC. Translation gives CASSLSGEYGYTF. This chain connects TRBV2 to TRBJ1-2; no clear D gene. Trimming removed 5 bases from V and 5 bases from J, with 12 bases in between. The CDR3 runs to 13 residues. Germline V lookup: CDR1 SNHLY, CDR2 FYNNEI.

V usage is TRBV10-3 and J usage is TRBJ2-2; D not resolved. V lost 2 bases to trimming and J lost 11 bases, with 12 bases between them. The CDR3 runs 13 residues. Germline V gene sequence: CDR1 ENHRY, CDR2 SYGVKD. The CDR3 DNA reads TGTGCCATCAGTGAGCAAAGCGACGAAGAGCTGTTTTTT. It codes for CAISEQSDEELFF.

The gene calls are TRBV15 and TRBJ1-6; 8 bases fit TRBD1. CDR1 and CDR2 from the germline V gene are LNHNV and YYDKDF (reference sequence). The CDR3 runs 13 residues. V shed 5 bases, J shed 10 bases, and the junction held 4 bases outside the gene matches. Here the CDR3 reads CATSRTGRSPLHF. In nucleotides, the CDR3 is TGTGCCACCAGCCGGACAGGGAGATCACCCCTCCACTTT.

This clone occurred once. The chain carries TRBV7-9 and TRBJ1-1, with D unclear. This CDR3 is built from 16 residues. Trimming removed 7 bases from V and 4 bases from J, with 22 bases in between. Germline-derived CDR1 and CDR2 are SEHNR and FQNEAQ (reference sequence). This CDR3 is CASTHPGVSSGTEAFF. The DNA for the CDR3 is TGTGCCAGCACCCACCCCGGGGTCAGTTCGGGCACTGAAGCTTTCTTT. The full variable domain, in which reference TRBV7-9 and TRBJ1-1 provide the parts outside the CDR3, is DTGVSQNPRHKITKRGQNVTFRCDPISEHNRLYWYRQTLGQGPEFLTYFQNEAQLEKSRLLSDRFSAERPKGSFSTLEIQRTEQGDSAMYLCASTHPGVSSGTEAFFGQGTRLTVV.

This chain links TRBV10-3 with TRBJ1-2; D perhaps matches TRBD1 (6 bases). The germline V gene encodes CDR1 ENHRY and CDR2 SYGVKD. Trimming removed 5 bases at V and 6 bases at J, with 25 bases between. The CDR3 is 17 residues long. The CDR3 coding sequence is TGTGCCATCAGTACAACGCTTCGAAAAACAGGGATGGATGGCTACACCTTC. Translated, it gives CAISTTLRKTGMDGYTF.

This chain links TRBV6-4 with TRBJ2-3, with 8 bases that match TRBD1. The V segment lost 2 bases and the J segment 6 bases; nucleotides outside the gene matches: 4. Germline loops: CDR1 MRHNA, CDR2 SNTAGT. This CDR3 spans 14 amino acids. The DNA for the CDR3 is TGTGCCAGCAGTGACGCTACAGGGGGGGATACGCAGTATTTT. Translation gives CASSDATGGDTQYF.

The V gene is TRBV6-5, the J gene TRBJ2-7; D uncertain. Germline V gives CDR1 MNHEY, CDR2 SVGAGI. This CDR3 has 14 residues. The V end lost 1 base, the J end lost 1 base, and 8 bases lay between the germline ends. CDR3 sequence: CASSYYDNSYEQYF. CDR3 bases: TGTGCCAGCAGTTACTATGACAATTCCTACGAGCAGTACTTC.

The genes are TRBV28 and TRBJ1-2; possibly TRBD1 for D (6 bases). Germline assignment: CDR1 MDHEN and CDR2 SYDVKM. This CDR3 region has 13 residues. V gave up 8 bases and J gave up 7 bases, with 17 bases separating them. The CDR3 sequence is CASREGVGVGYTF. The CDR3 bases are TGTGCCAGCCGCGAGGGGGTCGGGGTTGGCTACACCTTC.

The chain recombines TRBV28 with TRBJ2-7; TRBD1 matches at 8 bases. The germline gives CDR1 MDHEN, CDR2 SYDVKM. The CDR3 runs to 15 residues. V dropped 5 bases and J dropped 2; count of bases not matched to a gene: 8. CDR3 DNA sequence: TGTGCCAGCAGTGACCGGGACAGGATCACCTACGAGCAGTACTTC. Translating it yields CASSDRDRITYEQYF.